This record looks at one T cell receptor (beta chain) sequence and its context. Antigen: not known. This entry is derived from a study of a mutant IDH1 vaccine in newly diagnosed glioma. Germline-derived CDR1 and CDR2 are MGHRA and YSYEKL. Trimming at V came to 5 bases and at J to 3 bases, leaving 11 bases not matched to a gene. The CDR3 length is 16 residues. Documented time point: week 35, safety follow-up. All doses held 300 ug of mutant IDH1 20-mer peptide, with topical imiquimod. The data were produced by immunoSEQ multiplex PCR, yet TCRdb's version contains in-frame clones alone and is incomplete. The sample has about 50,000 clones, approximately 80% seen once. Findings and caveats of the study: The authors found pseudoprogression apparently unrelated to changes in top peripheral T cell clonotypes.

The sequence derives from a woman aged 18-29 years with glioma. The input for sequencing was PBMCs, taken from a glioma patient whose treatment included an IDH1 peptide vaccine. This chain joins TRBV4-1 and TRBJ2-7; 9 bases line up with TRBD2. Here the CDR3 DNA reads TGCGCCAGCAGCGACTCGTGTCCTAGCGGGGACTACGAGCAGTACTTC. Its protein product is CASSDSCPSGDYEQYF.